Shown below are 5 T cell receptor beta chains from a single sample sequenced in a study of CD8 T cells in Susac syndrome. A quantity of about 0.5 to 1 ug RNA underwent reverse transcription using random hexamers. One entry per CDR3 protein results from TCRdb running MiXCR on the immunoSEQ multiplex PCR reads. In the table there are approximately 120,000 distinct CDR3 sequences, around 91% of which are singletons. The sample was CD8+ T cells from PBMCs. These receptors all stem from a human donor with multiple sclerosis.

The rearrangement links TRBV7-9 to TRBJ2-1; D is perhaps TRBD2 (5 bases). The CDR3 spans 11 residues. Germline V gene data show CDR1 as SEHNR and CDR2 as FQNEAQ (reference sequence). The V gene lost 11 bases and the J gene lost 6 bases, with 11 bases spanning the gap. The CDR3 bases are TGTGCCGGTATGGCGGGCAATGAGCAGTTCTTC. It is translated as CAGMAGNEQFF.

V usage is TRBV30 and J usage is TRBJ2-3; no clear D gene. V lost 5 bases and J lost 4, with 4 bases in between. Germline lookup yields CDR1 GTSNPN and CDR2 SVGIG (reference sequence). The CDR3 is 10 residues long. The CDR3 region has the DNA TGTGCCTGGGGGTCAGATACGCAGTATTTT. Its protein is CAWGSDTQYF.

The CDR3 sequence is CASSLSRTLNTEAFF. The CDR3 nucleotides read TGTGCCAGCAGTTTAAGTAGGACCTTAAACACTGAAGCTTTCTTT. This chain connects TRBV28 to TRBJ1-1; no firm D call. Germline V CDR1 and CDR2: MDHEN, SYDVKM. This CDR3 is built from 15 residues. V lost 2 bases and J 2 bases, leaving 12 bases between the germline ends. Drawing the rest from reference TRBV28 and TRBJ1-1, the complete variable domain is DVKVTQSSRYLVKRTGEKVFLECVQDMDHENMFWYRQDPGLGLRLIYFSYDVKMKEKGDIPEGYSVSREKKERFSLILESASTNQTSMYLCASSLSRTLNTEAFFGQGTRLTVV.

J is TRBJ2-2 and V is TRBV27, with 8 bases identical to TRBD1. CDR3 length equals 15 residues. J was trimmed by 6 bases and V by 2 bases; bases with no gene match: 5. Germline CDR1 is MNHEY and CDR2 is SMNVEV (reference sequence). CDR3 coding DNA: TGTGCCAGCAGTTTAGCCCAGGGGGCCGCCGGGGAGCTGTTTTTT. This codes for CASSLAQGAAGELFF.

The genes are TRBV19 and TRBJ1-1, with TRBD1 matching over 7 bases. The germline gives CDR1 LNHDA, CDR2 SQIVND (reference sequence). The trim removed 3 bases at V and 4 bases at J, leaving 2 bases unmatched. The CDR3 sequence is 13 residues long. The CDR3 DNA reads as TGTGCCAGTAGTATCCAGGGGGGCACTGAAGCTTTCTTT. Protein sequence: CASSIQGGTEAFF.